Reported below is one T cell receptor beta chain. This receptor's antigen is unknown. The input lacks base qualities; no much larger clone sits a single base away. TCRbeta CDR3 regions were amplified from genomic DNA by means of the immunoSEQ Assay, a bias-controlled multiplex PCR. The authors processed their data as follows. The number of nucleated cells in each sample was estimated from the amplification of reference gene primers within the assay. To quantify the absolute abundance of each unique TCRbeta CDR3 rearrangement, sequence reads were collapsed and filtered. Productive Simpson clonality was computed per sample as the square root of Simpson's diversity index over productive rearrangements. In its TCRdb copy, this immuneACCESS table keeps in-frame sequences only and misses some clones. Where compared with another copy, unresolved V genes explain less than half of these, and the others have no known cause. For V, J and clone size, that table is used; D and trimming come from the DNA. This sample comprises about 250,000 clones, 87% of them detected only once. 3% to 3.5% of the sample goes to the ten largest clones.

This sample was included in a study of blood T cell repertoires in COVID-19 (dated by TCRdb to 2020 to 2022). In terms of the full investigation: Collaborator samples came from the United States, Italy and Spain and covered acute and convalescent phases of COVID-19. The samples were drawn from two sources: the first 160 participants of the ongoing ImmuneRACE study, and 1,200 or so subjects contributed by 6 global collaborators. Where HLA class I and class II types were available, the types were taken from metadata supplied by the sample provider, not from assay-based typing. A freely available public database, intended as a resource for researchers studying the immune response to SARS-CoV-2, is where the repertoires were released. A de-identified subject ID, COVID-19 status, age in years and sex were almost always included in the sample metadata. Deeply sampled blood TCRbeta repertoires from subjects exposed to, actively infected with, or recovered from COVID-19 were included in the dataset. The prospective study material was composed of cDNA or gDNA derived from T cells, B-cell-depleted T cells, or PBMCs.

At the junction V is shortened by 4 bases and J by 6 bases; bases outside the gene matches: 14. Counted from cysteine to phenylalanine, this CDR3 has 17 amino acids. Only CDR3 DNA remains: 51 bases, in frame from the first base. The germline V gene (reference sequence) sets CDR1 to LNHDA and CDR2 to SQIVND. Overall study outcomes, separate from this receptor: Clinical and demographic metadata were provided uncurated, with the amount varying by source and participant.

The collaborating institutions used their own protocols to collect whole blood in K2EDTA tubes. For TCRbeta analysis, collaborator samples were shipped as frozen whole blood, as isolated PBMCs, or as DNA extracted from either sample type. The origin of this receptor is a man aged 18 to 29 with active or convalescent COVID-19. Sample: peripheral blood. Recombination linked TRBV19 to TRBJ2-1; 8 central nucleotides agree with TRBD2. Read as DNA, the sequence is TGTGCCAGTAGTACCGGTCGGGGAGCGGGAGTCGGCAATGAGCAGTTCTTC. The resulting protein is CASSTGRGAGVGNEQFF.